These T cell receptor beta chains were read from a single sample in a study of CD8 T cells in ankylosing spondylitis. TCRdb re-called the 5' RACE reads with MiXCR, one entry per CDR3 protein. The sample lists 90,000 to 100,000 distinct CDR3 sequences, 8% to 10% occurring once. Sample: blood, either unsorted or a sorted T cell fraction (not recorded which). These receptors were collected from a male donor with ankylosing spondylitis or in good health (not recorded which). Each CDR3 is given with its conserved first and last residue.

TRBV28,CASSPSDSLGEKLFF
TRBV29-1,CSVRRTGPGEQFF
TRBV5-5,CASSAESGGTGELFF
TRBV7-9,CASSPPDSYGYTF
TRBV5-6,CASSLVAGPYNEQFF
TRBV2,CASSGEGTSGRAPWNEQFF
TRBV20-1,CSARDRKTGTGDEQYF
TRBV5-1,CASSRLPGAGGANVLTF
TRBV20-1,CSARDWSGSPGETQYF
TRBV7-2,CASSPDRSYNEQFF
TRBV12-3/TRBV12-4,CASSLLGPSYEQYF
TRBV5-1,CASGSSGTGELFF
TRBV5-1,CASSGLGAYEQYF
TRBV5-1,CASSFAPEETQYF
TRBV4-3,CASSQETGNTIYF
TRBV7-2,CASSFRGPSEQYF
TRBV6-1,CASSGGTGIYEQYF
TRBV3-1,CASSQGGSTDTQYF
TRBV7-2,CASSPDRTPDTQYF
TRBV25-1,CASSEWGGSGNTIYF
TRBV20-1,CSALAGGVYNEQFF
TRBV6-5,CASSYSVHNEQFF
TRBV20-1,CSAYTGTSGSNEQFF
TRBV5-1,CASSTGTGRTQPQHF
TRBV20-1,CSARAGHPETQYF
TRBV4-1,CASSQVGQGAANEKLFF
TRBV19,CASRGLNYEQYF
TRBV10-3,CAISEGLVDSFF
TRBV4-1,CASSRPGLAGETQYF
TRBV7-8,CASSLGDIGEQYF
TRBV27,CASRPGTSNTEAFF
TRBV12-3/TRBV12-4,CASSLAGPNTEAFF